In this sample, the clone carrying this T cell receptor (beta chain) turned up a few times. The target antigen is unknown. The authors extracted RNA and reverse transcribed it into cDNA as the sequencing template. Produced via immunoSEQ multiplex PCR; TCRdb's table is partial and in-frame only. The top ten clones hold 20% to 25% of a sample with 100,000 to 130,000 clones, 45% to 60% of them seen once. Germline assignment: CDR1 LNHNV and CDR2 YYDKDF (reference sequence). CDR3 length: 15 amino acids. Trimming shortened V by 5 bases and J by 0 bases, and 13 bases separated the two germline ends. Punch biopsies of lesional scalp, plus peripheral blood, were taken from alopecia areata patients. The entry originates in a study of CD8+ T cells in alopecia areata. The study's findings and limits: Across lesional scalp, and particularly alopecia totalis/universalis, clonality surpassed that of normal scalp.

The V call is TRBV15, the J call TRBJ1-2; D gene uncertain. The TCR was taken from a human donor with alopecia areata. The sequencing input was NKG2D-low CD8+ T cells sorted from blood. The CDR3 loop reads CATSSSRGANYGYTF. The CDR3 coding sequence is TGTGCCACCAGCTCAAGTCGTGGGGCTAACTATGGCTACACCTTC.